This T cell receptor beta chain originates from a study of shared clonotypes between healthy human individuals. Per the germline V gene, CDR1 is MNHEY and CDR2 is SMNVEV (reference sequence). The length of the CDR3 is 15 residues. Trimming at V came to 7 bases and at J to 5 bases, leaving 12 bases not matched to a gene. It was CD45RO-negative cells, positively selected for CCR7, that made up naive CD8 cells, with terminally differentiated effector memory CD45RA+ cells excluded. Some clones are missing from TCRdb's copy, which holds only in-frame ones; the method was immunoSEQ multiplex PCR. This table holds roughly 810,000 clones, around 96% found once.

The receptor was isolated from a young man in good health. Sequenced material: naive CD8+ T cells sorted from blood. This chain uses TRBV27 with TRBJ2-5; 8 nucleotides line up with TRBD2. The CDR3 region is CASTVAGTNLETQYF. The CDR3 DNA sequence: TGTGCCAGCACTGTAGCGGGAACGAACCTGGAGACCCAGTACTTC.